Described below is a single T cell receptor beta chain sequence and its context. The CDR3 spans 15 residues. The ends lost 4 bases at V and 3 bases at J; junction bases unmatched: 5. Germline V gives CDR1 SSHAT, CDR2 FNYEAQ (reference sequence). This entry comes from a study of cytomegalovirus exposure and HLA in healthy donors. 13 Jbeta primers and 60 Vbeta primers were used for the PCR. Only in-frame clones appear in the TCRdb table, and some are missing; sequencing was by immunoSEQ multiplex PCR. The sample lists some 74,000 clones; 60% to 85% were seen once. The rearrangement uses TRBV7-7 and TRBJ2-3; the match to TRBD1 covers 9 bases. This clonotype was sampled from a male donor in good health and CMV-seronegative. Sequenced material: PBMCs. DNA for the CDR3: TGTGCCAGCAGCTCTGGGACAGGGAATACAGATACGCAGTATTTT. Encoded protein: CASSSGTGNTDTQYF.